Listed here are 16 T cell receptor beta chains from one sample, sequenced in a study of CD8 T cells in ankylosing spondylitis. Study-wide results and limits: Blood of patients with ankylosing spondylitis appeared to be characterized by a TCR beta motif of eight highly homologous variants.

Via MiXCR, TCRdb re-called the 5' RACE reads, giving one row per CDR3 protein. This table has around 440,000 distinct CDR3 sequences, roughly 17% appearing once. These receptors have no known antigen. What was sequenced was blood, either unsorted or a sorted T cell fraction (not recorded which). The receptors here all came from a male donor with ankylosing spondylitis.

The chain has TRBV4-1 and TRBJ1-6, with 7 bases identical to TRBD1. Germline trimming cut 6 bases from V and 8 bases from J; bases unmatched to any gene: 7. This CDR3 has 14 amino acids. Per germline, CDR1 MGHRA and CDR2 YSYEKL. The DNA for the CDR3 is TGCGCCAGCAGACCGGGACAGTTCGATTCACCCCTCCACTTT. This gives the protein CASRPGQFDSPLHF.

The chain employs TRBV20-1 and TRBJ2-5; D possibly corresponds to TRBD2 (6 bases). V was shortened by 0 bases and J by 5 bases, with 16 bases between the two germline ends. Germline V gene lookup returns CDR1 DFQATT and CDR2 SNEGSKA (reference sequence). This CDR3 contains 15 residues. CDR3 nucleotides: TGCAGTGCTAGAGATAAGAGGAGGGGCGGGGAGACCCAGTACTTC. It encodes CSARDKRRGGETQYF.

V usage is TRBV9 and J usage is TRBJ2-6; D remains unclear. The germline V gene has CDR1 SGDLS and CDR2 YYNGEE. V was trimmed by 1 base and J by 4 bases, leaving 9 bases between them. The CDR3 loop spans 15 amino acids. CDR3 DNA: TGTGCCAGCAGCGTACCTGCCCTCGGGGCCAACGTCCTGACTTTC. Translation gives CASSVPALGANVLTF.

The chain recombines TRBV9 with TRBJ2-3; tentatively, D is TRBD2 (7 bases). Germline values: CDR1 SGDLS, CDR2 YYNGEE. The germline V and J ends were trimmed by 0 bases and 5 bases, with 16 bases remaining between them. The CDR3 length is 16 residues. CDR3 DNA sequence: TGTGCCAGCAGCGTAGGGCCCGGGGGGCTAGGAGATACGCAGTATTTT. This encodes CASSVGPGGLGDTQYF.

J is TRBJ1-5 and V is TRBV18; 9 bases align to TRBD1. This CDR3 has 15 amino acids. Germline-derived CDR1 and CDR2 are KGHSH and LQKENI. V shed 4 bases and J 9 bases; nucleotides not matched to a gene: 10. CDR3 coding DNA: TGTGCCAGCTCACTATACAGGGGGCTAGTTTGGCCCCAGCATTTT. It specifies CASSLYRGLVWPQHF.

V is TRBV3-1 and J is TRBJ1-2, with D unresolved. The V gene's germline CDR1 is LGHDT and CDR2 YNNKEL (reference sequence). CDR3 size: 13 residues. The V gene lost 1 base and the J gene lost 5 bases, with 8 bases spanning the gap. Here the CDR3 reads CASSQGHRYGYTF. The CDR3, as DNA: TGTGCCAGCAGCCAAGGTCACCGGTATGGCTACACCTTC.

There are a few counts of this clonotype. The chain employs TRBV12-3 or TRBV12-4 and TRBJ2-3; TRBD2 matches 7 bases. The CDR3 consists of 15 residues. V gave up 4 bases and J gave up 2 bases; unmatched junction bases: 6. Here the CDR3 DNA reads TGTGCCAGCAGTTGGGTGGGGGGGACCACAGATACGCAGTATTTT. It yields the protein CASSWVGGTTDTQYF.

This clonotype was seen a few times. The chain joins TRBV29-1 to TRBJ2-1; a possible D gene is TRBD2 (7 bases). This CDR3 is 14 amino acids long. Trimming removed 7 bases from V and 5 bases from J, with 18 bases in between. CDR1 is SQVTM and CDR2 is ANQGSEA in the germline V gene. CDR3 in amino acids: CSAEAGAYNNEQFF. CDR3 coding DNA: TGCAGCGCCGAGGCGGGGGCTTATAACAATGAGCAGTTCTTC.

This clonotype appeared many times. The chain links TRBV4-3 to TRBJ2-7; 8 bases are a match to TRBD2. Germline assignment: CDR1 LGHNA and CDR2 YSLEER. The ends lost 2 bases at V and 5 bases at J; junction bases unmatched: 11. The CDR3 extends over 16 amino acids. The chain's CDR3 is CASSQKLAGGSHEQYF. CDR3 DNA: TGCGCCAGCAGCCAAAAATTGGCGGGAGGTTCCCACGAGCAGTACTTC.

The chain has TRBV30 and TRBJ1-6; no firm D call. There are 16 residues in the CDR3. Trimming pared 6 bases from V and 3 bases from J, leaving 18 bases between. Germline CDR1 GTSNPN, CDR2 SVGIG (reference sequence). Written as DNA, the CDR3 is TGTGCCTGTACAAAACCCAGAGGTGGCTATAATTCACCCCTCCACTTT. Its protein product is CACTKPRGGYNSPLHF.

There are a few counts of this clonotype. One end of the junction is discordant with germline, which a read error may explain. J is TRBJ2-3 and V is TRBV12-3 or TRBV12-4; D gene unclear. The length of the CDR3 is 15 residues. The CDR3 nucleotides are TGTGTCAGCAGTTTCCGGGCCCAACTCACAGATACGCAGTATTTT. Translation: CVSSFRAQLTDTQYF.

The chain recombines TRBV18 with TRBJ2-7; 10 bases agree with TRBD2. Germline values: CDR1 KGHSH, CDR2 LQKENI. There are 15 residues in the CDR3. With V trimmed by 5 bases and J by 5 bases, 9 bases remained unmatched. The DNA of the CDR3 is TGTGCCAGCTCATCCTCAGCGGGAGGGCCCGACGAGCAGTACTTC. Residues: CASSSSAGGPDEQYF. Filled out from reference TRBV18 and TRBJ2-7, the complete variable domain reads NAGVMQNPRHLVRRRGQEARLRCSPMKGHSHVYWYRQLPEEGLKFMVYLQKENIIDESGMPKERFSAEFPKEGPSILRIQQVVRGDSAAYFCASSSSAGGPDEQYFGPGTRLTVT.

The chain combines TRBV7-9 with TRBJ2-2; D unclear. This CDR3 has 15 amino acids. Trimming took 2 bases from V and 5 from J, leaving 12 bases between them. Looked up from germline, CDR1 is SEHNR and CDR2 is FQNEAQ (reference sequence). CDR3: CASSLQGRVTGELFF. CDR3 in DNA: TGTGCCAGCAGCTTACAAGGCCGGGTTACCGGGGAGCTGTTTTTT.

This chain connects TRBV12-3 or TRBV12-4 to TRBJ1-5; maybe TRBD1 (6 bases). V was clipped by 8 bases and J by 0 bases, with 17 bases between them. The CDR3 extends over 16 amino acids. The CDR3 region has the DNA TGTGCCAGCCCGAACAGGGAGGGGGATAGCAATCAGCCCCAGCATTTT. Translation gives CASPNREGDSNQPQHF.

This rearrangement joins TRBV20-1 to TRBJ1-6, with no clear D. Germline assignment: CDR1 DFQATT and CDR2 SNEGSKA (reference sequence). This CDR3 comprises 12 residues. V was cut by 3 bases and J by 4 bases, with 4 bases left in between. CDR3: CSARVYNSPLHF. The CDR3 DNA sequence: TGCAGTGCTAGGGTTTATAATTCACCCCTCCACTTT.

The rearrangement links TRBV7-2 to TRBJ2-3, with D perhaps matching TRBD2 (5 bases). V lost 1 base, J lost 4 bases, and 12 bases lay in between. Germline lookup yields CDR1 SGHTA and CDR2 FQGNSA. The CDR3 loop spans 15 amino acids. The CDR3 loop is CASSLVAGVADTQYF. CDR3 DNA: TGTGCCAGCAGCTTAGTCGCCGGGGTTGCAGATACGCAGTATTTT.